What follows is one T cell receptor (beta chain) and its context. What it binds is unknown. The sample holds other DNA sequences that translate to the same CDR3. This sample was included in a study of cytomegalovirus exposure and HLA in healthy donors. Regarding the study as a whole: CMV serostatus was the only recorded immune exposure for donors. A later analysis linked some 17,000 TCR beta sequences to HLA alleles at 0.05 false discovery rate. As a later analysis showed, several of the most significant clusters appeared to be linked to common viral pathogens. In a later analysis, across HLA loci, associated TCR counts were highest for DRB1, lowest for HLA-C.

The PCR contained 60 Vbeta and 13 Jbeta primers. Profiled with immunoSEQ multiplex PCR; TCRdb holds only in-frame clones, not every one. The table lists about 170,000 clones, around 80% of them singletons. Germline-derived CDR1 and CDR2 are KGHSH and LQKENI. Trimming removed 3 bases from V and 3 bases from J; junction bases left unmatched: 1. The CDR3 runs 15 residues. The sequenced sample was PBMCs. The sequence came from a woman younger than 45 in good health and CMV-seropositive. The rearrangement joins TRBV18 to TRBJ2-3, with 12 bases aligning to TRBD2. The DNA of the CDR3 is TGTGCCAGCTCACCCGGACTAGCGGGAACAGATACGCAGTATTTT. Protein product: CASSPGLAGTDTQYF. Based on the CDR3 plus reference TRBV18 and TRBJ2-3, the full variable domain is NAGVMQNPRHLVRRRGQEARLRCSPMKGHSHVYWYRQLPEEGLKFMVYLQKENIIDESGMPKERFSAEFPKEGPSILRIQQVVRGDSAAYFCASSPGLAGTDTQYFGPGTRLTVL.